This T cell receptor (beta chain) was sequenced for a study of CD8 T cells in ankylosing spondylitis. Broader study findings: Reportedly, disease-linked clones are significantly enriched in ankylosing spondylitis patients' matched synovial fluid. Apparently characteristic of ankylosing spondylitis blood was a TCR beta motif (about 8 highly homologous variants).

Each CDR3 protein gets one entry after TCRdb re-called the 5' RACE reads with MiXCR. The sample includes roughly 670,000 distinct CDR3 sequences, under 20% of them seen just once. About this clonotype itself: The target antigen is unknown.

The CDR3 extends over 14 amino acids. Germline V gene sequence: CDR1 LGHNA, CDR2 YSLEER. The V gene lost 4 bases and the J gene lost 3 bases, with 13 bases spanning the gap. The clonotype originates from a male donor with ankylosing spondylitis. Material: blood, either unsorted or a sorted T cell fraction (not recorded which). The V gene is TRBV4-3, the J gene TRBJ2-7, with D maybe TRBD2 (6 bases). CDR3 in amino acids: CASSPLSGSYEQYF. Here the CDR3 DNA reads TGCGCCAGCAGCCCTCTCTCCGGGAGCTACGAGCAGTACTTC.